This note documents a single TCR beta chain sequence. The antigen is unknown. As for treatment: 10-day PBMC culture with coronavirus spike peptide pools or control peptides (ViraFEST assay). ViraFEST expanded antigen-specific T cells with peptide pools, then sequenced TCRs. Negative selection purified CD4+ T cells after 10 days of culture. Germline-derived CDR1 and CDR2 are KGHSH and LQKENI. This CDR3 contains 15 residues. V was pared by 5 bases and J by 6 bases, with 10 bases of the junction left unmatched. Sequence data for DNA of cultured CD4+ T cells were generated by the Oncomine TCR Beta short-read assay. Investigators isolated genomic DNA from cultured CD4+ T cells. TCRdb redid the calling of the PCR reads with MiXCR, one entry per CDR3 protein. The table includes 11,000 to 15,000 distinct CDR3 sequences, 40% to 65% detected once. This sample was taken from a study of vaccination and CD4 T cells after COVID-19.

The V call is TRBV18, the J call TRBJ2-1; the match to TRBD2 covers 7 bases. The sample consisted of CD4+ T cells from blood, cultured in vitro, taken before SARS-CoV-2 vaccination. This clonotype originated in a human donor who had recovered from COVID-19. The CDR3 DNA is TGTGCCAGCTCAATCATGGCGGGAGAAAGCAATGAGCAGTTCTTC. This translates into CASSIMAGESNEQFF. Full variable domain (rest looked up from reference TRBV18 and TRBJ2-1): NAGVMQNPRHLVRRRGQEARLRCSPMKGHSHVYWYRQLPEEGLKFMVYLQKENIIDESGMPKERFSAEFPKEGPSILRIQQVVRGDSAAYFCASSIMAGESNEQFFGPGTRLTVL.